The clone carrying this T cell receptor (beta chain) came up many times. Its specificity is not known. Preparation methods for the bulk TCR libraries were those previously described, with listed TCR primers. TCRdb used MiXCR to reprocess the PCR reads, holding one entry per CDR3 protein. The sample shows 250,000 to 400,000 distinct CDR3 sequences, 20% to 25% of them seen only once. When naive CD8 T cells were sorted, they were gated as CD8+CD4-CCR7+CD45RA+. V was cut by 0 bases and J by 2 bases, with 17 bases left in between. Germline CDR1 and CDR2: DFQATT and SNEGSKA (reference sequence). The CDR3 has 17 residues. The data belong to a study of molecular identifiers for immune sequencing clone quantification. General study results and limits: Clones that had above 20 RNA copies took up over 99% of effector molecules but under 1% in naive cells.

Sequenced: naive CD8+ T cells from blood, with Jurkat cell RNA spiked in. Subset denoted: FACS-sorted CD8+CD4-CCR7+CD45RA+ naive T cells. V is TRBV20-1 and J is TRBJ1-3, with D tentatively TRBD1 (5 bases). This clonotype was obtained from a human donor in good health. Some libraries in this study had Jurkat cell RNA spiked in. The CDR3 loop is CSARDALGVRAGNTIYF. In DNA, the CDR3 is TGCAGTGCTAGAGACGCACTAGGGGTTCGGGCTGGAAACACCATATATTTT.